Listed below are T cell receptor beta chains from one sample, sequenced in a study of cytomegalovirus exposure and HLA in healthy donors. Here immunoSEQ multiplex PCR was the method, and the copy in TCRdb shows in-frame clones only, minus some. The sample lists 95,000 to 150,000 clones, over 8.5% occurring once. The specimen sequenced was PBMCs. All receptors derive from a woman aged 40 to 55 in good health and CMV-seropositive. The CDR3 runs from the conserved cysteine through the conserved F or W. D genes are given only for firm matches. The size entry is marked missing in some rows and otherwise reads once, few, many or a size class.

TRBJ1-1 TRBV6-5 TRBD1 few TGTGCCAGCAGGGTACAGGGGAATCCTGAAGCTTTCTTT CASRVQGNPEAFF
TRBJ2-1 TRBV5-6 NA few TGTGCCAGCAGCTTGATCGGACAGGAGGGGAGCAATGAGCAGTTCTTC CASSLIGQEGSNEQFF
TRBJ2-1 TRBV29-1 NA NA TGCAGCGTTGAAGACTCCCTCTACAATGAGCAGTTCTTC CSVEDSLYNEQFF
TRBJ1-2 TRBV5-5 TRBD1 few TGTGCCAGCAGCTTGGGTTTCCAGGGGGCATATGGCTACACCTTC CASSLGFQGAYGYTF
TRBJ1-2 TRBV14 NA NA TGTGCCAGCAGGGACTATACGGACGGCTTCTACACCTTC CASRDYTDGFYTF
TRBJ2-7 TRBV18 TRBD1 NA TGTGCCAGCTCATCAGACCGACAGGGAAGGACCTACGAGCAGTACTTC CASSSDRQGRTYEQYF
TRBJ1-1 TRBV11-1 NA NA TGTGCCAGCAGCTCACAGGACAGAACCTCTGGTGAAGCTTTCTTT CASSSQDRTSGEAFF
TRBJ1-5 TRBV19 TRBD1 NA TGTGCCAGTAGTATGCCCCCCGGACAGGGCAGGGGTCAGCCCCAGCATTTT CASSMPPGQGRGQPQHF
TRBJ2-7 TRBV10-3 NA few TGTGCCATCAGTGAGTCCATTTCCTACGAGCAGTACTTC CAISESISYEQYF
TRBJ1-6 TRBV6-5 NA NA TGTGCCAGCACCCGATTCAGGGGCAATAATTCACCCCTCCACTTT CASTRFRGNNSPLHF
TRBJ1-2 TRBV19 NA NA TGTGCCAGTAGTATGAGGGTCCGAGAGATTTATGGCTACACCTTC CASSMRVREIYGYTF
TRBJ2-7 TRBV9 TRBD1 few TGTGCCAGCAGCGGGGGGACAGGGGAGAGGGAGCAGTACTTC CASSGGTGEREQYF
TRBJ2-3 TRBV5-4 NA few TGTGCCAGCAGCTTTCGGGGGACAGATACGCAGTATTTT CASSFRGTDTQYF
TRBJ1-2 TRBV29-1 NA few TGCAGCGGTACAGGGCCCAACTATGGCTACACCTTC CSGTGPNYGYTF
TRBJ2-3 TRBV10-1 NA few TGCGCCAGCAGTGAGTCCTCGACAGCATTCTTCACAGATACGCAGTATTTT CASSESSTAFFTDTQYF
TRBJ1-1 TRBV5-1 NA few TGCGCCAGCAGCTTTACGGGTCCGGCACCTGAAGCTTTCTTT CASSFTGPAPEAFF
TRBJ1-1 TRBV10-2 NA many TGCGCCAGCAGGGCACTTCGAGGCCTTGGGGCGAACACTGAAGCTTTCTTT CASRALRGLGANTEAFF
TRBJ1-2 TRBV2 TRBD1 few TGTGCCAGCAGTCGGACAGGGTCCTATGGCTACACCTTC CASSRTGSYGYTF
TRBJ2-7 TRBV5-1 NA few TGCGCCAGCAGCCCAGTCGCGGGCCTCTCCTACGAGCAGTACTTC CASSPVAGLSYEQYF
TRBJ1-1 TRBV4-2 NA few TGTGCCAGCAGCCCCGGACAGAACACTGAAGCTTTCTTT CASSPGQNTEAFF
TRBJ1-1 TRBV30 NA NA TGTGCCTGGAGCCGCGGCGCTGAAGCTTTCTTT CAWSRGAEAFF
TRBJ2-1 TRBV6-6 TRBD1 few TGTGCCAGCAGTAGTCCCGGGACAGGGTACAATGAGCAGTTCTTC CASSSPGTGYNEQFF
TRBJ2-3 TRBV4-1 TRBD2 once TGCGCCAGCAGCCTACCTAGCGGGGGGGCCGGCACAGATACGCAGTATTTT CASSLPSGGAGTDTQYF
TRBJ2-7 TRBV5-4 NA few TGTGCCAGCAGCCCGGCGGCGCCAGGGGGGTACGAGCAGTACTTC CASSPAAPGGYEQYF
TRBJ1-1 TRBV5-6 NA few TGTGCCAGCAGCCCCGACACGAACACTGAAGCTTTCTTT CASSPDTNTEAFF
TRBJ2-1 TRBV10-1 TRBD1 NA TGCGCCAGCAGTGATTTACTAACAGGGGATGAGCAGTTCTTC CASSDLLTGDEQFF
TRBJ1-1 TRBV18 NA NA TGTGCCAGCTCACCCCCCAATGGAGGGAACACTGAAGCTTTCTTT CASSPPNGGNTEAFF
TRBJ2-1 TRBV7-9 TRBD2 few TGTGCCAGCAGCTTAAGTCGACTAGCGACTGAGCAGTTCTTC CASSLSRLATEQFF
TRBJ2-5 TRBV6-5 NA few TGTGCCAGCGGGAGGAGGCGGCGTCAAGAGACCCAGTACTTC CASGRRRRQETQYF
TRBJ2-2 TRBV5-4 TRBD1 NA TGTGCCAGCAGCCCCTGGACAGGGCGTCGAACCGGGGAGCTGTTTTTT CASSPWTGRRTGELFF
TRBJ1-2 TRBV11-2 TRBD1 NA TGTGCCAGCAGCCTACTGACAGGGGGCGCCCGCTATGGCTACACCTTC CASSLLTGGARYGYTF
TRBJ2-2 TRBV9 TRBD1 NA TGTGCCAGCAGCCCCCGTCCAGGGGGTAACACCGGGGAGCTGTTTTTT CASSPRPGGNTGELFF
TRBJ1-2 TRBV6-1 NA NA TGTGCCAGCAGTGAAGACCGCCGCAGATATGGCTACACCTTC CASSEDRRRYGYTF
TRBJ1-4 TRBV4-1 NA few TGCGCCAGCAGCCGGGGGCGGTTAGAAAAACTGTTTTTT CASSRGRLEKLFF
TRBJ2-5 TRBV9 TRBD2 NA TGTGCCAGCAGCGTTGGGACTATTGGGACCCAGTACTTC CASSVGTIGTQYF
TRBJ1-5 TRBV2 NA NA TGTGCCAGCAGCTCACATAGCAATCAGCCCCAGCATTTT CASSSHSNQPQHF
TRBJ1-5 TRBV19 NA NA TGTGCCAGTAGTAGGTCGGTGGAGGGCAATCAGCCCCAGCATTTT CASSRSVEGNQPQHF
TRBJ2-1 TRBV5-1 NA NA TGCGCCAGCACCCCAGGGTATAAGGGGGATGAGCAGTTCTTC CASTPGYKGDEQFF
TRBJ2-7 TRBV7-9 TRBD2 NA TGTGCCAGCAGCTTCGGTAGCGGGGACACCCACGAGCAGTACTTC CASSFGSGDTHEQYF
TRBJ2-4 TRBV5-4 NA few TGTGCCAGCAGCTTGGCAGGGGCCAAAAACATTCAGTACTTC CASSLAGAKNIQYF
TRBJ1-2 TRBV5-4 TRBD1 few TGTGCCAGCAGCCTAGGACAGGGGGCCTATGGCTACACCTTC CASSLGQGAYGYTF
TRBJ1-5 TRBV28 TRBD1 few TGTGCCAGCCATAGAACGGGACAGGGCAATCAGCCCCAGCATTTT CASHRTGQGNQPQHF
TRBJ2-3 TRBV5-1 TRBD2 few TGCGCCAGCAGCTTGGTACTAGCGGGGGGCTCAGATACGCAGTATTTT CASSLVLAGGSDTQYF
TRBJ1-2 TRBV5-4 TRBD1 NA TGTGCCAACCACGAACAGGGGGACAGGGTAAATGGCTACACCTTC CANHEQGDRVNGYTF
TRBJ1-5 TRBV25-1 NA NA TGTGCCACCTCGGTGTCCTCGGGGAGTCAGCCCCAGCATTTT CATSVSSGSQPQHF
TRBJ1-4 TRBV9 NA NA TGTGCCAGCAGCGTAGGGGGACGGGGGTTTGAAAAACTGTTTTTT CASSVGGRGFEKLFF
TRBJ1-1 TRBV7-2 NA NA TGTGCCAGCAGCCGCACACAGGGTGTGAACACTGAAGCTTTCTTT CASSRTQGVNTEAFF
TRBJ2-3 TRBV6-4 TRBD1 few TGTGCCAGCAGCGCAGACAGGGTCACAGATACGCAGTATTTT CASSADRVTDTQYF
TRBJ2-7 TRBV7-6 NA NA TGTGCCAGCAGCTTTAGCTGGGGGCCCAGCTCCTACGAGCAGTACTTC CASSFSWGPSSYEQYF
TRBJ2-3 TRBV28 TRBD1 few TGTGCCAGCACACTCCAGACAGGGGGACGGGATACGCAGTATTTT CASTLQTGGRDTQYF
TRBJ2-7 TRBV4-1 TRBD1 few TGCGCCAGCAGCCAACAGGGGGTTGAGCAGTACTTC CASSQQGVEQYF